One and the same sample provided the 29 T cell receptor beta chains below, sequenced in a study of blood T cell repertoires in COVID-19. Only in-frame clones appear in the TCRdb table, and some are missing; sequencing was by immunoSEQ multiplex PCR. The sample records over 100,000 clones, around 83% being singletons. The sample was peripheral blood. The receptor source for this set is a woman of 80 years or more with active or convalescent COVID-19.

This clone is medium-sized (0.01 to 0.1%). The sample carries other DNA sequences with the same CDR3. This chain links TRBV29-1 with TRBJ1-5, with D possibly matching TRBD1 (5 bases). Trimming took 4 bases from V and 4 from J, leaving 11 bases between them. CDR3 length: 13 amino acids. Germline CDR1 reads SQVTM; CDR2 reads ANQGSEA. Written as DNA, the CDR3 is TGCAGCGTTGCTTGGGGGGTTAATCAGCCCCAGCATTTT. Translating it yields CSVAWGVNQPQHF.

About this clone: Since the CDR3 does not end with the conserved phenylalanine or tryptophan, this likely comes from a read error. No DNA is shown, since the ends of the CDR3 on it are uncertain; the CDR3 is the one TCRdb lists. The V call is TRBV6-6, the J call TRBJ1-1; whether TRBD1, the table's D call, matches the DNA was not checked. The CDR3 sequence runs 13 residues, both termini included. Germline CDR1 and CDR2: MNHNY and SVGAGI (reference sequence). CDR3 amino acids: CASSSEPTGFHSC.

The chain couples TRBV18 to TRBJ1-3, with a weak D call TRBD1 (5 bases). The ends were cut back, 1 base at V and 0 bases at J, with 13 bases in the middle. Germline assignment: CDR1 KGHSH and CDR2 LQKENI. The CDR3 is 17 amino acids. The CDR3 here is CASSPRADSRSGNTIYF. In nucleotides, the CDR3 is TGTGCCAGCTCACCACGGGCCGACAGCCGCTCTGGAAACACCATATATTTT.

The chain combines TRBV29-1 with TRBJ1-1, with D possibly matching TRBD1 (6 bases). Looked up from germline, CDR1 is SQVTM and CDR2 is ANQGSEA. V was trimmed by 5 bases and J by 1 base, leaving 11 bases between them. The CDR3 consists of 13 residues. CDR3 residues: CSVQVQGNTEAFF. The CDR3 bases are TGCAGCGTTCAAGTACAGGGGAACACTGAAGCTTTCTTT.

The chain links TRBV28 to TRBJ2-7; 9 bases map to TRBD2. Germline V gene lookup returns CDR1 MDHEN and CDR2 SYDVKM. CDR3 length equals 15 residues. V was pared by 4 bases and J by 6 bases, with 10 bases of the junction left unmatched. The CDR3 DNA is TGTGCCAGCAGTTCCCCCCGAAGCGGGAGGTTCGAGCAGTACTTC. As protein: CASSSPRSGRFEQYF.

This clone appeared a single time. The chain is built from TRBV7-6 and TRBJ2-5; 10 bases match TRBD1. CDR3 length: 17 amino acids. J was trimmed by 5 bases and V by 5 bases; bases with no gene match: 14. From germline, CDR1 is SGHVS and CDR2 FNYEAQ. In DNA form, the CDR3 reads TGTGCCAGCAGCCTCGGAACCTGGGGGACAGGGGTGGAGACCCAGTACTTC. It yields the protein CASSLGTWGTGVETQYF.

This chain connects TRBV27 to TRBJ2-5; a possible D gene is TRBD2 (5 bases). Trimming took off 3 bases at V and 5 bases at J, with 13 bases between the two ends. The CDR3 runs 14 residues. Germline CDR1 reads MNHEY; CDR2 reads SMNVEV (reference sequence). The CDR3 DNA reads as TGTGCCAGCAGTTTTGGGAGTCCCGGGGAGACCCAGTACTTC. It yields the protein CASSFGSPGETQYF.

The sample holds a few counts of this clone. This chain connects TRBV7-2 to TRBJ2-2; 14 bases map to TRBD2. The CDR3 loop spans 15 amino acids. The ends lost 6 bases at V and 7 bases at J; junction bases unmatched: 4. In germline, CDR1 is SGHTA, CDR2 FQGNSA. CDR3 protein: CASRGLAGVLGELFF. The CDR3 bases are TGTGCCAGCAGGGGACTAGCGGGAGTTCTCGGGGAGCTGTTTTTT.

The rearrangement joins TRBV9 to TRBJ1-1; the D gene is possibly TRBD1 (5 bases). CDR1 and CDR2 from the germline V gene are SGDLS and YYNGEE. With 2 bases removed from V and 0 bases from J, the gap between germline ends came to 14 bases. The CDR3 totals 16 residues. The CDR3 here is CASSVGGLGLNTEAFF. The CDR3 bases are TGTGCCAGCAGCGTCGGGGGATTGGGCTTGAACACTGAAGCTTTCTTT. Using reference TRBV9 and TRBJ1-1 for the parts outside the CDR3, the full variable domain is DSGVTQTPKHLITATGQRVTLRCSPRSGDLSVYWYQQSLDQGLQFLIQYYNGEERAKGNILERFSAQQFPDLHSELNLSSLELGDSALYFCASSVGGLGLNTEAFFGQGTRLTVV.

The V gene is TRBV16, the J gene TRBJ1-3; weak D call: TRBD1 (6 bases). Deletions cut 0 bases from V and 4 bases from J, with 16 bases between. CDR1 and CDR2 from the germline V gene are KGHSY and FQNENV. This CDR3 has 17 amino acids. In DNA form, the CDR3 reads TGTGCCAGCAGCCAATCGGAGCCCGGGGGGCACGGAAACACCATATATTTT. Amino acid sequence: CASSQSEPGGHGNTIYF.

In DNA, the CDR3 is TGTGCCAGCAGCGTTCAGGCGAGAGGGACCTACGAGCAGTACTTC. Protein: CASSVQARGTYEQYF. This rearrangement joins TRBV9 to TRBJ2-7; D is perhaps TRBD2 (5 bases). The CDR3 totals 15 residues. CDR1 is SGDLS and CDR2 is YYNGEE in the germline V gene. The V and J ends lost 2 bases and 2 bases respectively, with 14 bases between them.

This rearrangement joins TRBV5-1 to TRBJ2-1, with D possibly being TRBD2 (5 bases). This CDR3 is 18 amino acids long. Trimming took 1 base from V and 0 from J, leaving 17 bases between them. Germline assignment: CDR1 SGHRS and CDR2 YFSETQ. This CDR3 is CASSLSFLARGSYNEQFF. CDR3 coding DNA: TGCGCCAGCAGCTTGTCGTTTCTAGCTCGGGGCTCCTACAATGAGCAGTTCTTC.

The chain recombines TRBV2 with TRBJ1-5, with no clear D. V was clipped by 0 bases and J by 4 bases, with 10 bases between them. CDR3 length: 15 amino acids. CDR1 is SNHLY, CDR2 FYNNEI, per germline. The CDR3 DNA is TGTGCCAGCAGTGAAGCGGAGGGCCGGAATCAGCCCCAGCATTTT. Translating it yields CASSEAEGRNQPQHF.

In DNA form, the CDR3 reads TGCGCCAGCAGCCCGGGACAGGGGGCATCGTACGAGCAGTACTTC. Amino acids: CASSPGQGASYEQYF. V gene TRBV4-1 combines with J gene TRBJ2-7, with 12 bases aligning to TRBD1. The germline V gene has CDR1 MGHRA and CDR2 YSYEKL. The junction had 5 bases not matched to a gene; V was cut back by 4 bases and J by 4 bases. The CDR3 is 15 residues long.

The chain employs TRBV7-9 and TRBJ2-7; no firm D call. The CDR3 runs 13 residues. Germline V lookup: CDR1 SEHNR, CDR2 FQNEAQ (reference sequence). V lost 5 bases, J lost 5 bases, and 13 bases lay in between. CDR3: CASSPIAVHEQYF. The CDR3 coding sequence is TGTGCCAGCAGCCCCATAGCAGTCCACGAGCAGTACTTC.

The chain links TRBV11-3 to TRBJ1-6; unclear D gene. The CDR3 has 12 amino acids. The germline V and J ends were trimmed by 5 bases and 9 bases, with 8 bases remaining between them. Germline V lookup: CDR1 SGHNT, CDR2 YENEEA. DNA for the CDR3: TGTGCCAGCAGCCCAAGAGGTTCACCCCTCCACTTT. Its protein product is CASSPRGSPLHF.

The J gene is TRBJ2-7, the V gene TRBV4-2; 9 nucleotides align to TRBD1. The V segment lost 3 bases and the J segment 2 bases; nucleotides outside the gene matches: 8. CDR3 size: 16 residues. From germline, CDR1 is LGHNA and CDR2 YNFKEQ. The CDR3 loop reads CASSQGRGQGTYEQYF. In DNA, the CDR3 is TGTGCCAGCAGCCAGGGCCGAGGACAGGGGACCTACGAGCAGTACTTC.

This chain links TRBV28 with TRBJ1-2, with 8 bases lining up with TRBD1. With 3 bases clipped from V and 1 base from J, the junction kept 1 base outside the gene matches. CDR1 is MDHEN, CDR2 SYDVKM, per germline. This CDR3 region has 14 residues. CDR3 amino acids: CASSFGQGNYGYTF. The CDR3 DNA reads TGTGCCAGCAGTTTCGGACAGGGTAACTATGGCTACACCTTC.

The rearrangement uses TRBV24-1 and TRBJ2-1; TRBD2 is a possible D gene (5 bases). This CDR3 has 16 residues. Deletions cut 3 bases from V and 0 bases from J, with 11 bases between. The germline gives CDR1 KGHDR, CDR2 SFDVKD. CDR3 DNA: TGTGCCACCAGTGATGCAACTAGTATCTCCTACAATGAGCAGTTCTTC. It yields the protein CATSDATSISYNEQFF.

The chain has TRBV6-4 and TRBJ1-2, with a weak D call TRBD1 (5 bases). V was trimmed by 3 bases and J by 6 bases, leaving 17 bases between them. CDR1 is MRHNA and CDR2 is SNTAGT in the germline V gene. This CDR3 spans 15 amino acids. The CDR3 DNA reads TGTGCCAGCAGTGAAGGCAGGGCCAACACCGATGGCTACACCTTC. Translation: CASSEGRANTDGYTF.

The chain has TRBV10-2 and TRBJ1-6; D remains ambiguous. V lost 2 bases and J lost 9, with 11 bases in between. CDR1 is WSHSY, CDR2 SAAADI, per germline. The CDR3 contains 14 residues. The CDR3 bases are TGCGCCAGCAGTGAGGGCGGGTGGAGTTCACCCCTCCACTTT. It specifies CASSEGGWSSPLHF.

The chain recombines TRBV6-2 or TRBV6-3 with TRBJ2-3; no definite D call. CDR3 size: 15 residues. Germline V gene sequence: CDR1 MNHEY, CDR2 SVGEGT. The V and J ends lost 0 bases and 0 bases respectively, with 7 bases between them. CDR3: CASSYSIGSTDTQYF. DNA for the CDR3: TGTGCCAGCAGTTACTCGATCGGGAGCACAGATACGCAGTATTTT.

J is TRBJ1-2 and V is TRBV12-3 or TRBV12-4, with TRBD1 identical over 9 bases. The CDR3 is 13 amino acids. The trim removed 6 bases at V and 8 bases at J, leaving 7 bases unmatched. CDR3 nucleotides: TGTGCCAGCAGGAACAGGGGGCCGTGGGGCTACACCTTC. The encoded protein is CASRNRGPWGYTF.

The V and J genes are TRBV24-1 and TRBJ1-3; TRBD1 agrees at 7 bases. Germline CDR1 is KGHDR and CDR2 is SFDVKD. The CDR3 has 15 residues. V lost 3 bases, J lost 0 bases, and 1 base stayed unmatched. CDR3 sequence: CATSDGDSSGNTIYF. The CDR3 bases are TGTGCCACCAGTGATGGGGACAGCTCTGGAAACACCATATATTTT.

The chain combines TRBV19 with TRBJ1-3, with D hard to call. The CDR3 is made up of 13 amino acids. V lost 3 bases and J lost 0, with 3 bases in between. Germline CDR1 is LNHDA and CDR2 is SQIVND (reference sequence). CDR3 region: CASSILSGNTIYF. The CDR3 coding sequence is TGTGCCAGTAGTATCCTCTCTGGAAACACCATATATTTT. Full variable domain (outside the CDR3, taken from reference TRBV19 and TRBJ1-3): DGGITQSPKYLFRKEGQNVTLSCEQNLNHDAMYWYRQDPGQGLRLIYYSQIVNDFQKGDIAEGYSVSREKKESFPLTVTSAQKNPTAFYLCASSILSGNTIYFGEGSWLTVV.

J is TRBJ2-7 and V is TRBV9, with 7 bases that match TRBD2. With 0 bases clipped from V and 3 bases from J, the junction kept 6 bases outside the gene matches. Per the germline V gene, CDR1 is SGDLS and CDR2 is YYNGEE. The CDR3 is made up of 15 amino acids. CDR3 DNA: TGTGCCAGCAGCGTAGCCGCGGGAGAGATCTACGAGCAGTACTTC. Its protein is CASSVAAGEIYEQYF.

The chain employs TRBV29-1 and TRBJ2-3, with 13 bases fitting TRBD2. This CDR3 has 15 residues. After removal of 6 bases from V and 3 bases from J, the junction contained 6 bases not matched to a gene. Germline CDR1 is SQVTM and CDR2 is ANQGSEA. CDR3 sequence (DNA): TGCAGCGTCGATGGGACTAGCGGGAAGACAGATACGCAGTATTTT. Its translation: CSVDGTSGKTDTQYF.

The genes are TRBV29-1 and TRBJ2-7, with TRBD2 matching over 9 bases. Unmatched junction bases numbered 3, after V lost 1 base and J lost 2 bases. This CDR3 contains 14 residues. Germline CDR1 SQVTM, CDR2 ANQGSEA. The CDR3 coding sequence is TGCAGCGTTGAAGGGTCTAGCGGGACCTACGAGCAGTACTTC. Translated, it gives CSVEGSSGTYEQYF.

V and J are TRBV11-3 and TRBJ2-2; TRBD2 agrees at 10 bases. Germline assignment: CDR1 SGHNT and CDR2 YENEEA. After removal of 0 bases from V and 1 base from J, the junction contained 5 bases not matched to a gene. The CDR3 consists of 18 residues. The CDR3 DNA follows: TGTGCCAGCAGCTTAGATCCGGCTAGCGGGAGGAACACCGGGGAGCTGTTTTTT. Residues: CASSLDPASGRNTGELFF.